One sample yielded the 17 T cell receptor beta chains listed below, sequenced in a study of shared clonotypes between healthy human individuals. Repertoires were generated with immunoSEQ multiplex PCR, while TCRdb's copy carries only in-frame clones and drops some. Of approximately 1.1 million clones in the sample, 75% to 85% were seen once. The sample taken for sequencing was memory CD4+ T cells from PBMCs. Subset of the sample: CD45RA-negative fraction. These receptors were obtained from a young man in good health. Some clones in this sample may be carry-over from other donors' samples.

The chain carries TRBV5-1 and TRBJ2-1; possible D gene TRBD2, 6 bases. V lost 5 bases, J lost 7 bases, and 19 bases lay in between. This CDR3 spans 15 amino acids. Germline values: CDR1 SGHRS, CDR2 YFSETQ. CDR3 sequence: CASRYGTPKFNEQFF. Here the CDR3 DNA reads TGCGCCAGCAGGTACGGGACTCCCAAATTTAATGAGCAGTTCTTC.

Concerning this clone itself: At the DNA level, this CDR3 is encoded by other sequences in the same sample as well. The chain combines TRBV5-1 with TRBJ2-1; D remains unclear. V was shortened by 3 bases and J by 0 bases, with 4 bases between the two germline ends. This CDR3 is 13 amino acids long. The germline V gene encodes CDR1 SGHRS and CDR2 YFSETQ. In DNA, the CDR3 is TGCGCCAGCAGCTCCACCTCCTACAATGAGCAGTTCTTC. Protein product: CASSSTSYNEQFF.

About this clone: A much larger clone lies a single base off, so this may be a read error. Other DNA variants within this sample encode the same CDR3. The chain links TRBV7-2 to TRBJ2-7; D is unresolved. Trimming removed 5 bases at V and 1 base at J, with 3 bases between. From germline, CDR1 is SGHTA and CDR2 FQGNSA. This CDR3 is built from 11 residues. The CDR3 sequence is CASSPSYEQYF. The CDR3 DNA reads as TGTGCCAGCAGCCCTTCCTACGAGCAGTACTTC.

The gene calls are TRBV5-6 and TRBJ2-5; D is unresolved. V gave up 0 bases and J gave up 4 bases, with 10 bases separating them. Looked up from germline, CDR1 is SGHDT and CDR2 is YYEEEE. CDR3 length: 14 residues. The CDR3 DNA reads as TGTGCCAGCAGCTTGGGACATTTAGGAGAGACCCAGTACTTC. This sequence encodes CASSLGHLGETQYF.

This chain uses TRBV5-1 with TRBJ2-2; no definite D call. V lost 4 bases and J lost 0, with 10 bases in between. The CDR3 is 15 residues long. Germline CDR1 is SGHRS and CDR2 is YFSETQ. As DNA, the CDR3 is TGCGCCAGCAGCCCCGAGGTCCCGAACACCGGGGAGCTGTTTTTT. Its translation is CASSPEVPNTGELFF.

CDR3 sequence reads: CASSLGTSGNGREQYF. CDR3 sequence (DNA): TGTGCCAGCAGCTTAGGAACTAGCGGGAACGGCCGCGAGCAGTACTTC. This chain links TRBV7-2 with TRBJ2-7; TRBD2 aligns across 10 bases. The V segment lost 1 base and the J segment 6 bases; nucleotides outside the gene matches: 9. From germline, CDR1 is SGHTA and CDR2 FQGNSA. The length of the CDR3 is 16 residues.

This clone was observed a single time. The chain recombines TRBV28 with TRBJ2-1; 8 bases agree with TRBD1. The CDR3 spans 14 residues. The germline V gene has CDR1 MDHEN and CDR2 SYDVKM. Germline trimming cut 6 bases from V and 7 bases from J; bases unmatched to any gene: 8. The CDR3 DNA sequence: TGTGCCAGCAGCCCTGGACAGGGCCCGAATGAGCAGTTCTTC. Amino acid sequence: CASSPGQGPNEQFF.

This clone appeared a few times. In the same sample, other DNA sequences code for this CDR3. J is TRBJ1-1 and V is TRBV7-2; D unresolved. Germline assignment: CDR1 SGHTA and CDR2 FQGNSA. Trimming took 3 bases from V and 2 from J, leaving 10 bases between them. The CDR3 is made up of 14 amino acids. The CDR3 here is CASSFGSANTEAFF. The CDR3, as DNA: TGTGCCAGCAGCTTTGGGTCAGCTAACACTGAAGCTTTCTTT.

This sequence joins TRBV5-6 and TRBJ1-2, with TRBD1 as a possible D gene (6 bases). Germline V CDR1 and CDR2: SGHDT, YYEEEE. Deletions cut 1 base from V and 3 bases from J, with 16 bases between. The CDR3 runs to 16 residues. The CDR3 reads CASSLQGQGRHYGYTF. CDR3 sequence (DNA): TGTGCCAGCAGCTTGCAGGGGCAGGGTCGACACTATGGCTACACCTTC.

J is TRBJ2-1 and V is TRBV7-2; 7 bases align to TRBD1. After removal of 1 base from V and 7 bases from J, the junction contained 13 bases not matched to a gene. Germline assignment: CDR1 SGHTA and CDR2 FQGNSA. The length of the CDR3 is 17 residues. The DNA of the CDR3 is TGTGCCAGCAGCTTAGAGGGGGCGCGAGGGTCCAGGAATGAGCAGTTCTTC. Its translation: CASSLEGARGSRNEQFF.

The chain recombines TRBV7-9 with TRBJ2-3; D gene uncertain. The V gene's germline CDR1 is SEHNR and CDR2 FQNEAQ (reference sequence). Between the trimmed V and J ends, which lost 6 bases and 6 bases, there was a span of 10 bases. The CDR3 covers 12 residues. Here the CDR3 reads CASSPGGDTQYF. CDR3 DNA: TGTGCCAGCAGTCCGGGCGGCGATACGCAGTATTTT.

This clone was detected only once. The chain has TRBV10-3 and TRBJ1-2; D is unclear. The germline V gene has CDR1 ENHRY and CDR2 SYGVKD. This CDR3 is 12 amino acids long. V lost 1 base, J lost 4 bases, and 4 bases lay in between. The CDR3 DNA reads as TGTGCCATCAGTGAGTTGCTCTATGGCTACACCTTC. It encodes CAISELLYGYTF.

The rearrangement joins TRBV10-3 to TRBJ1-4; 11 bases line up with TRBD1. Trimming cost V 5 bases and J 4 bases; bases outside gene matches: 9. CDR3 length: 17 amino acids. Germline loops: CDR1 ENHRY, CDR2 SYGVKD. Written as DNA, the CDR3 is TGTGCCATCAGTCCGGACAGGGGGCTATCCGATAATGAAAAACTGTTTTTT. This codes for CAISPDRGLSDNEKLFF.

This clone occurred once. The CDR3 coding sequence is TGTGCCAGAAGTTCCCCCACTAGAGGACAGGGAAGAGGCAATCAGCCCCAGCATTTT. Protein product: CARSSPTRGQGRGNQPQHF. This sequence joins TRBV5-3 and TRBJ1-5, with 8 nucleotides matching TRBD1. TRBV5-3 is flagged as an ORF with uncertain function. The CDR3 contains 19 residues. V dropped 5 bases and J dropped 2; count of bases not matched to a gene: 18.

The rearrangement joins TRBV4-2 to TRBJ1-3, with 9 bases fitting TRBD1. CDR3 length equals 15 residues. Trimming cost V 0 bases and J 7 bases; bases outside gene matches: 4. CDR1 is LGHNA, CDR2 YNFKEQ, per germline. CDR3 sequence: CASSQDLTGGNTIYF. CDR3 nucleotides: TGTGCCAGCAGCCAAGATTTGACAGGGGGTAACACCATATATTTT.

This chain connects TRBV25-1 to TRBJ1-2, with 8 bases matching TRBD1. With V trimmed by 5 bases and J by 4 bases, 3 bases remained unmatched. Germline CDR1 and CDR2: MGHDK and SYGVNS. The CDR3 runs to 13 residues. This CDR3 is CASSQGAGYGYTF. The CDR3 DNA reads TGTGCCAGCAGTCAGGGGGCGGGCTATGGCTACACCTTC.

This sequence joins TRBV7-8 and TRBJ2-7, with 8 bases lining up with TRBD2. Germline values: CDR1 SGHVS, CDR2 FQNEAQ. The CDR3 covers 16 residues. The V and J ends lost 4 bases and 4 bases, in that order; junction bases with no gene match: 12. The CDR3 loop is CASSSFEQRERYEQYF. DNA of the CDR3: TGTGCCAGCAGCTCCTTTGAGCAGCGGGAGCGGTACGAGCAGTACTTC.